The 8 T cell receptor beta chains listed next were all sequenced from one sample in a study of T cell repertoires in aging, cancer and after chemotherapy. TRB rearrangements spanning V, D and J were amplified using mixed TRB-A/B primers. MiXCR was run by TCRdb on the multiplex PCR reads, yielding one entry per CDR3 protein. The sample carries several thousand distinct CDR3 sequences, 32% recorded once. Peripheral blood genomic DNA, not sorted cells or RNA, was the template. Source material: blood. The receptors originated from a human donor in good health.

The V gene is TRBV20-1, the J gene TRBJ2-3, with D possibly matching TRBD2 (6 bases). Germline CDR1 reads DFQATT; CDR2 reads SNEGSKA (reference sequence). The length of the CDR3 is 13 residues. V was pared by 6 bases and J by 2 bases, with 12 bases between. The CDR3 coding sequence is TGCAGTGCCCGGGGACTTCCCACAGATACGCAGTATTTT. The encoded protein is CSARGLPTDTQYF.

The sample holds a few counts of this clonotype. The chain recombines TRBV6-5 with TRBJ2-4, with a weak D call TRBD1 (6 bases). This CDR3 is built from 16 residues. Per the germline V gene, CDR1 is MNHEY and CDR2 is SVGAGI. Trimming took off 0 bases at V and 1 base at J, with 10 bases between the two ends. The CDR3 spells CASSYSQGRAKNIQYF. The CDR3, as DNA: TGTGCCAGCAGTTACTCCCAGGGGCGGGCCAAAAACATTCAGTACTTC.

This clonotype was seen only a few times. The chain employs TRBV19 and TRBJ1-5; no firm D call. V lost 0 bases to trimming and J lost 7 bases, with 7 bases between them. Germline V gene lookup returns CDR1 LNHDA and CDR2 SQIVND (reference sequence). This CDR3 region has 13 residues. This CDR3 reads CASSIDAVQPQHF. DNA for the CDR3: TGTGCCAGTAGTATAGATGCGGTGCAGCCCCAGCATTTT.

The rearrangement uses TRBV6-1 and TRBJ2-1; 9 bases line up with TRBD1. The germline V gene has CDR1 MNHNS and CDR2 SASEGT. CDR3 size: 14 residues. V lost 7 bases, J lost 7 bases, and 8 bases stayed unmatched. In DNA form, the CDR3 reads TGTGCCAGCACGGGACAGGGAACGAGAAATGAGCAGTTCTTC. Residues: CASTGQGTRNEQFF.

Written as DNA, the CDR3 is TGTGCCAGCCGCCCCAGGGACAACTCCTACAATGAGCAGTTCTTC. Protein product: CASRPRDNSYNEQFF. V and J are TRBV6-1 and TRBJ2-1, with D possibly TRBD1 on 6 matching bases. The CDR3 contains 15 residues. CDR1 is MNHNS and CDR2 is SASEGT in the germline V gene. Trimming left V 8 bases short and J 0 bases short, with 14 bases between.

This clonotype has only a few counts. The rearrangement links TRBV27 to TRBJ2-7; a possible D gene is TRBD2 (5 bases). The germline V gene has CDR1 MNHEY and CDR2 SMNVEV (reference sequence). V was clipped by 2 bases and J by 2 bases, with 7 bases between them. The CDR3 is made up of 13 amino acids. CDR3: CASSLEGAYEQYF. Here the CDR3 DNA reads TGTGCCAGCAGTTTAGAGGGAGCCTACGAGCAGTACTTC.

Sample share makes this clonotype medium-sized. The V and J genes are TRBV7-3 and TRBJ2-3, with 8 bases that match TRBD2. Germline CDR1 SGHTA, CDR2 FQGTGA. This CDR3 has 16 residues. Trimming removed 3 bases from V and 1 base from J; junction bases left unmatched: 6. The CDR3 reads CASSLMAGGGTDTQYF. CDR3 bases: TGTGCCAGCAGCTTGATGGCGGGAGGTGGCACAGATACGCAGTATTTT.

This clonotype was seen a handful of times. The CDR3 bases are TGTGCCAGCAGTGGGGACAGGGTGCGAGGGACTGAAGCTTTCTTT. Encoded protein: CASSGDRVRGTEAFF. The rearrangement joins TRBV6-1 to TRBJ1-1; the match to TRBD1 covers 9 bases. This CDR3 region has 15 residues. Germline CDR1 reads MNHNS; CDR2 reads SASEGT. V lost 4 bases to trimming and J lost 5 bases; unmatched junction nucleotides: 8.